This T cell receptor (beta chain) was sequenced for a study of cytotoxic CD8 clonotypes in ibrutinib-treated CLL. General study points: Against age-matched healthy donors, baseline clonality ran higher and tracked circulating CD8+ T-cell counts.

Generated by immunoSEQ multiplex PCR, the TCRdb table keeps only in-frame clones and is missing some. The table has 200,000 or so clones, about four fifths seen once; the top ten hold around 10%. In regard to this clone: Its antigen remains unidentified.

CDR3 size: 14 residues. Germline lookup yields CDR1 SGHTS and CDR2 YDEGEE. Trimming pared 2 bases from V and 2 bases from J, leaving 10 bases between. The sequence was obtained from a human donor with chronic lymphocytic leukemia. Here the sequenced sample was PBMCs, taken after 12 months of ibrutinib treatment. The V call is TRBV5-8, the J call TRBJ2-5; no definite D call. CDR3 residues: CASSFSDLQETQYF. CDR3 coding DNA: TGTGCCAGCAGCTTCTCCGACCTGCAAGAGACCCAGTACTTC.